The source of this TCR beta chain is a study of neoadjuvant anti-PD-1 for oral cavity cancer. The CDR3 is 16 amino acids. V lost 4 bases to trimming and J lost 0 bases; unmatched junction nucleotides: 4. Germline CDR1 reads SGHTA; CDR2 reads FQGNSA. Time point of the sample: after neoadjuvant nivolumab, at surgical resection. Findings and caveats of the study: Pretreatment Treg/Th17 ratio correlated inversely with post-treatment tumor clonality. TCR analyses covered only a few patients per response group.

Assay used: immunoSEQ multiplex PCR; TCRdb lists only in-frame clones, some missing. The sample lists about 37,000 clones; 30% to 40% were seen once. Remarks on this clone: Its antigen is not known.

The specimen comprised tumor tissue, sampled after nivolumab (anti-PD-1) treatment. This TCR came from a person aged 35-80 years with oral cavity squamous cell carcinoma. The V gene is TRBV7-2, the J gene TRBJ2-2, with 8 bases identical to TRBD1. The CDR3 reads CASSSRTGPNTGELFF. As DNA, the CDR3 is TGTGCCAGCAGCTCTAGGACAGGGCCGAACACCGGGGAGCTGTTTTTT.